A single T cell receptor (beta chain) is shown here with its context. What it binds is unknown. Profiling relied on immunoSEQ multiplex PCR, and the TCRdb table lists in-frame clones only, not all of them. This table holds some 90,000 clones, about 90% found once. CDR1 and CDR2 (germline): MNHEY, SMNVEV (reference sequence). V was pared by 2 bases and J by 9 bases, with 5 bases between. CDR3 length equals 12 residues. The data were obtained in a study of graft-versus-host responses after intestinal transplantation. The source was unstimulated CD8+ T cells sorted from spleen or lymph node cells, collected before transplant. The TCR sequence derives from a human donor who was the organ donor for an intestinal transplant. This chain links TRBV27 with TRBJ1-6; no reliable D call. Here the CDR3 DNA reads TGTGCCAGCAGTTTAACGGGTTCACCCCTCCACTTT. Its protein product is CASSLTGSPLHF.